Listed here are 26 T cell receptor beta chains from one sample, sequenced in a study of blood T cell repertoires in COVID-19. The repertoire was sequenced with immunoSEQ multiplex PCR; TCRdb's copy has only in-frame clones and lacks some. The data hold 140,000 or so clones, with over 80% observed a single time. Input material: PBMCs or T cells enriched from blood (not recorded which). The receptor set was obtained from a woman aged 40 to 50 who had recovered from COVID-19.

The chain combines TRBV7-9 with TRBJ2-7; maybe TRBD2 (5 bases). The CDR3 has 15 residues. The ends were cut back, 5 bases at V and 3 bases at J, with 17 bases in the middle. The V gene's germline CDR1 is SEHNR and CDR2 FQNEAQ (reference sequence). CDR3 nucleotides: TGTGCCAGCAGCCCCAGCGGATCCTGGGACTACGAGCAGTACTTC. This gives the protein CASSPSGSWDYEQYF. Combining the CDR3 with reference TRBV7-9 and TRBJ2-7 gives the whole variable domain DTGVSQNPRHKITKRGQNVTFRCDPISEHNRLYWYRQTLGQGPEFLTYFQNEAQLEKSRLLSDRFSAERPKGSFSTLEIQRTEQGDSAMYLCASSPSGSWDYEQYFGPGTRLTVT.

The V and J genes are TRBV3-1 (or the pseudogene TRBV3-2) and TRBJ2-3; the D is unclear. The CDR3 runs 15 residues. Germline V gene lookup returns CDR1 LGHDT and CDR2 YNNKEL (reference sequence). The V end was cut by 2 bases, the J end by 2 bases, with 11 bases between. In DNA, the CDR3 is TGTGCCAGCAGCCAAAGCGTTCTTCTCACAGATACGCAGTATTTT. This codes for CASSQSVLLTDTQYF.

The CDR3 loop reads CASSRTSGEKQETQYF. The CDR3 DNA is TGTGCCAGCAGCCGCACTAGCGGGGAGAAACAAGAGACCCAGTACTTC. The V and J genes are TRBV7-9 and TRBJ2-5, with 10 bases matching TRBD2. Trimming at V came to 5 bases and at J to 2 bases, leaving 8 bases not matched to a gene. Germline V CDR1 and CDR2: SEHNR, FQNEAQ (reference sequence). The CDR3 loop spans 16 amino acids. Filled out from reference TRBV7-9 and TRBJ2-5, the complete variable domain reads DTGVSQNPRHKITKRGQNVTFRCDPISEHNRLYWYRQTLGQGPEFLTYFQNEAQLEKSRLLSDRFSAERPKGSFSTLEIQRTEQGDSAMYLCASSRTSGEKQETQYFGPGTRLLVL.

The CDR3 DNA reads TGTGCCAGCAGTTACAGTAGGACTAGCGGGGGGAGGGAGCAGTTCTTC. It is translated as CASSYSRTSGGREQFF. The V gene is TRBV6-5, the J gene TRBJ2-1; 14 nucleotides line up with TRBD2. Germline-derived CDR1 and CDR2 are MNHEY and SVGAGI. The CDR3 has 16 amino acids. Trimming removed 2 bases from V and 10 bases from J; junction bases left unmatched: 7.

V and J are TRBV6-1 and TRBJ1-5, with a possible D match to TRBD1 (5 bases). Germline CDR1 and CDR2: MNHNS and SASEGT. CDR3 length equals 13 residues. The germline V and J ends were trimmed by 3 bases and 5 bases, with 8 bases remaining between them. In DNA form, the CDR3 reads TGTGCCAGCAGTGAGCCCAGGGATCAGCCCCAGCATTTT. It encodes CASSEPRDQPQHF.

The chain joins TRBV11-1 to TRBJ2-7; possibly TRBD2 for D (5 bases). Germline V CDR1 and CDR2: SGHAT, FQDESV (reference sequence). This CDR3 contains 15 residues. The V and J ends lost 5 bases and 0 bases respectively, with 14 bases between them. CDR3 sequence: CASSQLVTSSYEQYF. In nucleotides, the CDR3 is TGTGCCAGCAGCCAACTAGTCACCAGCTCCTACGAGCAGTACTTC.

This chain connects TRBV13 to TRBJ2-7; D is perhaps TRBD2 (6 bases). The V end was cut by 4 bases, the J end by 0 bases, with 19 bases between. The CDR3 spans 17 residues. Germline V gene lookup returns CDR1 PRHDT and CDR2 FYEKMQ (reference sequence). CDR3 sequence (DNA): TGTGCCAGCAGCTCATGGGGAATGATGGGGGGCTCCTACGAGCAGTACTTC. Protein product: CASSSWGMMGGSYEQYF.

This rearrangement joins TRBV24-1 to TRBJ2-7, with no clear D. The V gene's germline CDR1 is KGHDR and CDR2 SFDVKD. The CDR3 totals 12 residues. V was clipped by 12 bases and J by 2 bases, with 13 bases between them. The CDR3 spells CAVSTTTYEQYF. The CDR3 coding sequence is TGTGCCGTATCCACTACCACCTACGAGCAGTACTTC.

The chain uses TRBV19 and TRBJ2-7, with 10 bases that match TRBD1. Germline CDR1 and CDR2: LNHDA and SQIVND (reference sequence). Germline trimming cut 1 base from V and 6 bases from J; bases unmatched to any gene: 3. CDR3 length: 14 amino acids. The CDR3 nucleotides read TGTGCCAGTAGTATAGGACAGGGGGCTGTCGAGCAGTACTTC. This gives the protein CASSIGQGAVEQYF. Using reference TRBV19 and TRBJ2-7 for the parts outside the CDR3, the full variable domain is DGGITQSPKYLFRKEGQNVTLSCEQNLNHDAMYWYRQDPGQGLRLIYYSQIVNDFQKGDIAEGYSVSREKKESFPLTVTSAQKNPTAFYLCASSIGQGAVEQYFGPGTRLTVT.

The V and J genes are TRBV19 and TRBJ1-1; TRBD1 is a possible D gene (6 bases). V dropped 3 bases and J dropped 0 bases, with 17 bases sitting between them. This CDR3 has 17 residues. The V gene's germline CDR1 is LNHDA and CDR2 SQIVND (reference sequence). Here the CDR3 reads CASSIPLGQGMNTEAFF. In DNA form, the CDR3 reads TGTGCCAGTAGTATCCCGTTAGGTCAGGGGATGAACACTGAAGCTTTCTTT.

This CDR3 is CASSSSGYGYTF. The CDR3 nucleotides are TGTGCCAGCAGCTCTTCGGGGTATGGCTACACCTTC. The chain joins TRBV7-2 to TRBJ1-2; D remains unclear. Per the germline V gene, CDR1 is SGHTA and CDR2 is FQGNSA. V was cut by 4 bases and J by 5 bases, with 8 bases left in between. CDR3 length: 12 amino acids.

The V call is TRBV7-6, the J call TRBJ2-1; D not certain. V dropped 5 bases and J dropped 0 bases, with 14 bases sitting between them. The CDR3 covers 16 residues. The V gene's germline CDR1 is SGHVS and CDR2 FNYEAQ. The CDR3 loop is CASSPPGPSSYNEQFF. The CDR3, as DNA: TGTGCCAGCAGCCCCCCGGGTCCTAGCTCCTACAATGAGCAGTTCTTC. The full variable domain, in which reference TRBV7-6 and TRBJ2-1 provide the parts outside the CDR3, is GAGVSQSPRYKVTKRGQDVALRCDPISGHVSLYWYRQALGQGPEFLTYFNYEAQQDKSGLPNDRFSAERPEGSISTLTIQRTEQRDSAMYRCASSPPGPSSYNEQFFGPGTRLTVL.

The rearrangement links TRBV18 to TRBJ2-7, with TRBD2 matching over 8 bases. The CDR3 length is 13 residues. V shed 1 base and J 11 bases; nucleotides not matched to a gene: 7. Germline assignment: CDR1 KGHSH and CDR2 LQKENI. The CDR3 reads CASSPQEAGVEYF. CDR3 DNA sequence: TGTGCCAGCTCACCACAGGAAGCGGGGGTGGAGTACTTC.

J is TRBJ1-1 and V is TRBV27; 7 bases align to TRBD1. With 7 bases clipped from V and 4 bases from J, the junction kept 12 bases outside the gene matches. The germline V gene has CDR1 MNHEY and CDR2 SMNVEV (reference sequence). The CDR3 totals 15 residues. The DNA for the CDR3 is TGTGCCAGCATCGACAGGGCGGATTTCGTCACTGAAGCTTTCTTT. Its protein is CASIDRADFVTEAFF.

This chain joins TRBV19 and TRBJ1-5; D call uncertain. V was trimmed by 4 bases and J by 1 base, leaving 20 bases between them. CDR1 is LNHDA and CDR2 is SQIVND in the germline V gene (reference sequence). The CDR3 contains 18 residues. The CDR3 DNA reads TGTGCCAGTAGTACCCGTGACACGGGTTCGGGAAGCAATCAGCCCCAGCATTTT. Encoded protein: CASSTRDTGSGSNQPQHF.

The V and J genes are TRBV18 and TRBJ2-3; D gene ambiguous. Trimming stripped 1 base from V and 7 bases from J, with 12 bases between. The germline V gene has CDR1 KGHSH and CDR2 LQKENI. This CDR3 region has 14 residues. CDR3 in amino acids: CASSPQHLVNTQYF. CDR3 sequence (DNA): TGTGCCAGCTCACCACAGCACTTGGTAAATACGCAGTATTTT.

The chain combines TRBV2 with TRBJ2-7, with 7 bases matching TRBD1. The germline V gene has CDR1 SNHLY and CDR2 FYNNEI. The CDR3 contains 17 residues. Trimming cost V 6 bases and J 2 bases; bases outside gene matches: 16. CDR3: CASRKRTGVSPPYEQYF. The CDR3 DNA reads TGTGCCAGCAGAAAACGGACAGGCGTTTCCCCCCCCTACGAGCAGTACTTC.

This chain links TRBV7-9 with TRBJ1-6; 8 nucleotides align to TRBD1. Germline V gives CDR1 SEHNR, CDR2 FQNEAQ (reference sequence). Trimming took 4 bases from V and 7 from J; bases not matched to a gene: 6. This CDR3 is built from 15 residues. In DNA form, the CDR3 reads TGTGCCAGCAGCTGGGGGACAGGTGGGAATTCACCCCTCCACTTT. Translating gives CASSWGTGGNSPLHF.

The genes are TRBV2 and TRBJ2-1; 11 bases agree with TRBD1. The CDR3 contains 15 residues. Trimming cost V 4 bases and J 7 bases; bases outside gene matches: 6. Per germline, CDR1 SNHLY and CDR2 FYNNEI. The CDR3: CASSAGTGGKNEQFF. In DNA, the CDR3 is TGTGCCAGCAGTGCCGGGACAGGGGGAAAAAATGAGCAGTTCTTC.

V is TRBV30 and J is TRBJ1-1; no reliable D call. This CDR3 contains 11 residues. Germline V gives CDR1 GTSNPN, CDR2 SVGIG (reference sequence). Trimming removed 0 bases at V and 6 bases at J, with 5 bases between. This CDR3 is CAWSVTAEAFF. The CDR3 DNA sequence: TGTGCCTGGAGTGTAACAGCTGAAGCTTTCTTT.

The V call is TRBV3-1 (or the pseudogene TRBV3-2), the J call TRBJ2-7; 7 bases fit TRBD2. Trimming took 1 base from V and 3 from J; bases not matched to a gene: 9. This CDR3 region has 16 residues. Germline V CDR1 and CDR2: LGHDT, YNNKEL (reference sequence). CDR3 region: CASSQGPGLENYEQYF. In DNA, the CDR3 is TGTGCCAGCAGCCAAGGCCCAGGACTAGAAAACTACGAGCAGTACTTC.

This clone was counted between two and nine times. This chain uses TRBV27 with TRBJ2-6; 9 bases map to TRBD1. J was trimmed by 2 bases and V by 1 base; bases with no gene match: 3. The CDR3 is 17 amino acids. Germline assignment: CDR1 MNHEY and CDR2 SMNVEV (reference sequence). CDR3: CASSLYTGGTGANVLTF. The CDR3 bases are TGTGCCAGCAGTTTATACACAGGGGGCACTGGGGCCAACGTCCTGACTTTC.

This chain connects TRBV25-1 to TRBJ1-4; a weak D match, TRBD1 (6 bases). Trimming pared 2 bases from V and 5 bases from J, leaving 9 bases between. Per germline, CDR1 MGHDK and CDR2 SYGVNS. The CDR3 sequence is 14 residues long. This CDR3 reads CASSEQGWNEKLFF. The CDR3 region has the DNA TGTGCCAGCAGTGAACAGGGGTGGAATGAAAAACTGTTTTTT.

This chain uses TRBV14 with TRBJ2-7, with D hard to call. Trimming stripped 4 bases from V and 1 base from J, with 11 bases between. Germline V gives CDR1 SGHDN, CDR2 FVKESK. CDR3 length: 14 amino acids. The CDR3 sequence: CASSLSGPSYEQYF. As DNA, the CDR3 is TGTGCCAGCAGCCTATCGGGTCCATCCTACGAGCAGTACTTC.

CDR3 DNA sequence: TGCGCCAGCAGCTCTAACAGCTACAATGAGCAGTTCTTC. Translating gives CASSSNSYNEQFF. This sequence joins TRBV5-1 and TRBJ2-1; D unresolved. CDR1 SGHRS and CDR2 YFSETQ come from the germline V gene. V lost 3 bases and J lost 3, with 7 bases in between. The CDR3 has 13 residues.

The rearrangement joins TRBV7-8 to TRBJ2-3; 11 positions agree with TRBD1. Germline V gene sequence: CDR1 SGHVS, CDR2 FQNEAQ. The CDR3 length is 15 residues. J was trimmed by 11 bases and V by 2 bases; bases with no gene match: 9. CDR3 coding DNA: TGTGCCAGCAGCTTAAAGTTCGGGACAGGGGGAAGGCAGTATTTT. Translated, it gives CASSLKFGTGGRQYF.